A selection of T cell receptor beta chains follows, all from one sample in a study of Ad26.COV2.S vaccination and SARS-CoV-2 variants. Assay used: immunoSEQ multiplex PCR; TCRdb lists only in-frame clones, some missing. This sample has approximately 400,000 clones; roughly four fifths occur once, and the top ten carry about 7.4%. Sequences were derived from peripheral blood, sampled in a trial of Ad26.COV2.S vaccine versus placebo. The receptors were sampled from a person between 18 and 65 years old who received the Ad26.COV2.S COVID-19 vaccine or a placebo. The CDR3 runs from the conserved cysteine through the conserved F or W. Fields, in order: V gene, CDR3 length, CDR3 protein.

>TRBV27|17
CASRRGSWPSSTDTQYF
>TRBV2|11
CASSSEYGYTF
>TRBV29-1|14
CSVEEGIYPYEQYF
>TRBV4-3|17
CASSQTRGTGSTGELFF
>TRBV6-5|14
CASKLAGGYNEQFF
>TRBV7-7|13
CASSSNPTDTQYF
>TRBV10-2|13
CASSRAKPDTQYF
>TRBV7-3|13
CASSSGRSETQYF
>TRBV9|15
CASSVAVGAYNEQFF
>TRBV29-1|14
CSVARQGGSYGYTF
>TRBV7-2|15
CASSVRQGRTGELFF
>TRBV24-1|12
CATSDPVGEQYF
>TRBV5-1|17
CASGGYPGQGETGELFF
>TRBV5-1|12
CASSFLNTEAFF
>TRBV5-5|11
CASSLARQLFF
>TRBV5-1|15
CASSRHSGRNQPQHF
>TRBV11-2|14
CASRTSGGYNEQFF
>TRBV7-2|15
CASSLGRGAPDTQYF
>TRBV9|14
CASSARAFSYEQYF
>TRBV7-9|15
CASNPSGSYADTQYF
>TRBV4-1|12
CASSRVGNGYTF
>TRBV5-4|15
CASSLGVTGGDEQYF
>TRBV7-9|11
CASSPGGEQYF
>TRBV12-3/TRBV12-4|13
CASSLTVVEKLFF
>TRBV5-5|13
CASSLQGNSPLHF